These 16 T cell receptor beta chains share one sample of origin, sequenced in a study of T cells in tumors after PD-1 blockade. Method: immunoSEQ multiplex PCR; TCRdb's copy keeps in-frame clones and lacks some. The data hold 20,000 or so clones, with more than 65% observed a single time. The material sequenced was PBMCs, taken after anti-PD-1 therapy. Source of these receptors: a human donor with advanced basal cell or squamous cell carcinoma (not recorded which).

This clone has only one observation. This chain uses TRBV21-1 with TRBJ2-1; the table's D call of TRBD2 was not tested on the DNA. TRBV21-1 is a known pseudogene. CDR3 size: 16 residues. The CDR3 is CASSAASGPFYNEQFF. The CDR3 DNA is TGTGCCAGCAGCGCGGCTAGCGGTCCCTTTTACAATGAGCAGTTCTTC.

V usage is TRBV5-1 and J usage is TRBJ1-1, with 8 bases that match TRBD1. V shed 4 bases and J 4 bases; nucleotides not matched to a gene: 12. CDR1 SGHRS and CDR2 YFSETQ come from the germline V gene. The CDR3 has 16 amino acids. The CDR3 spells CASSPGTGRGSTEAFF. CDR3 DNA sequence: TGCGCCAGCAGCCCTGGGACAGGAAGAGGTAGCACTGAAGCTTTCTTT.

This rearrangement joins TRBV3-1 (or the pseudogene TRBV3-2) to TRBJ2-1; 10 bases are shared with TRBD1. Germline CDR1 and CDR2: LGHDT and YNNKEL (reference sequence). Trimming cost V 4 bases and J 6 bases; bases outside gene matches: 6. The CDR3 covers 15 residues. The CDR3 DNA reads TGTGCCAGCAGCCCTACAGGACAGGGGGTCAATGAGCAGTTCTTC. It specifies CASSPTGQGVNEQFF.

The V gene is TRBV28, the J gene TRBJ2-6; D is perhaps TRBD1 (7 bases). The ends were cut back, 5 bases at V and 1 base at J, with 9 bases in the middle. This CDR3 comprises 15 residues. Germline CDR1 and CDR2: MDHEN and SYDVKM. This chain's CDR3 is CASSQGGSGANVLTF. In DNA, the CDR3 is TGTGCCAGCAGTCAGGGGGGTTCTGGGGCCAACGTCCTGACTTTC.

The rearrangement joins TRBV4-1 to TRBJ1-3, with TRBD1 matching over 7 bases. Unmatched junction bases numbered 10, after V lost 3 bases and J lost 2 bases. The CDR3 has 17 residues. Per the germline V gene, CDR1 is MGHRA and CDR2 is YSYEKL. The CDR3 bases are TGCGCCAGCAGCCAGTGGAGCCAGGGGGATACTGGAAACACCATATATTTT. The encoded protein is CASSQWSQGDTGNTIYF.

The rearrangement joins TRBV2 to TRBJ2-3; 8 bases line up with TRBD2. CDR1 and CDR2 from the germline V gene are SNHLY and FYNNEI. Trimming at V came to 7 bases and at J to 1 base, leaving 4 bases not matched to a gene. The CDR3 runs to 14 residues. CDR3 DNA sequence: TGTGCCAGCACCCTTAGCGGGGGCACAGATACGCAGTATTTT. Encoded protein: CASTLSGGTDTQYF.

V gene TRBV29-1 combines with J gene TRBJ2-7; 10 bases align to TRBD2. The length of the CDR3 is 13 residues. V shed 7 bases and J 3 bases; nucleotides not matched to a gene: 6. CDR1 SQVTM and CDR2 ANQGSEA come from the germline V gene. This chain's CDR3 is CSANLAGDYEQYF. The DNA of the CDR3 is TGCAGCGCCAATCTAGCGGGGGACTACGAGCAGTACTTC.

This chain's CDR3 is CASSLGATEAFF. In nucleotides, the CDR3 is TGCGCCAGCAGCTTGGGCGCCACTGAAGCTTTCTTT. The chain is built from TRBV5-1 and TRBJ1-1; D not resolved. Germline-derived CDR1 and CDR2 are SGHRS and YFSETQ. The V end lost 0 bases, the J end lost 4 bases, and 4 bases lay between the germline ends. This CDR3 is built from 12 residues.

The rearrangement uses TRBV18 and TRBJ2-6, with 9 bases aligning to TRBD1. The CDR3 is 17 amino acids. The V gene end was trimmed by 4 bases and the J gene end by 5 bases; junction bases not matched to a gene: 9. CDR1 is KGHSH and CDR2 is LQKENI in the germline V gene. CDR3 loop: CASSRPRDRDRANVLTF. The CDR3 region has the DNA TGTGCCAGCTCACGTCCCCGGGACAGGGACCGGGCCAACGTCCTGACTTTC. The whole variable domain, remainder taken from reference TRBV18 and TRBJ2-6, is NAGVMQNPRHLVRRRGQEARLRCSPMKGHSHVYWYRQLPEEGLKFMVYLQKENIIDESGMPKERFSAEFPKEGPSILRIQQVVRGDSAAYFCASSRPRDRDRANVLTFGAGSRLTVL.

CDR3 amino acids: CASSYRLTGSYEQYF. CDR3 sequence (DNA): TGTGCCAGCAGTTACCGCCTTACAGGTTCCTACGAGCAGTACTTC. The chain links TRBV6-5 to TRBJ2-7; perhaps TRBD1 as D (5 bases). This CDR3 spans 15 amino acids. V was trimmed by 2 bases and J by 1 base, leaving 12 bases between them. The germline CDR1 and CDR2 sequences are MNHEY and SVGAGI.

The chain carries TRBV7-8 and TRBJ2-7; D uncertain. The CDR3 covers 14 residues. V was shortened by 1 base and J by 3 bases, with 10 bases between the two germline ends. Looked up from germline, CDR1 is SGHVS and CDR2 is FQNEAQ. CDR3 bases: TGTGCCAGCAGCTTAGGAGAGTCATACTACGAGCAGTACTTC. Protein product: CASSLGESYYEQYF.

This chain uses TRBV7-2 with TRBJ2-1, with 8 bases matching TRBD2. Germline V gene data show CDR1 as SGHTA and CDR2 as FQGNSA. Losses at the gene ends were 5 bases for V and 6 bases for J; bases not matched to a gene: 12. The CDR3 loop spans 16 amino acids. This CDR3 reads CASSPTGTRDPNEQFF. The CDR3 DNA reads as TGTGCCAGCAGCCCAACCGGGACTAGGGACCCCAATGAGCAGTTCTTC.

The chain carries TRBV6-6 and TRBJ2-3, with TRBD2 identical over 7 bases. The CDR3 has 16 residues. The germline V gene has CDR1 MNHNY and CDR2 SVGAGI (reference sequence). The ends lost 2 bases at V and 2 bases at J; junction bases unmatched: 7. For the CDR3, the DNA is TGTGCCAGCAGTTACGGATCCAGCGGGGCCACAGATACGCAGTATTTT. Its protein is CASSYGSSGATDTQYF.

The J gene is TRBJ2-1, the V gene TRBV24-1; TRBD2 matches at 14 bases. With V trimmed by 5 bases and J by 3 bases, 2 bases remained unmatched. The CDR3 consists of 16 residues. Germline V gene sequence: CDR1 KGHDR, CDR2 SFDVKD. CDR3 sequence reads: CATSAGLAGDYNEQFF. The CDR3, as DNA: TGTGCCACCAGTGCGGGACTAGCGGGAGACTACAATGAGCAGTTCTTC.

This chain uses TRBV3-1 (or the pseudogene TRBV3-2) with TRBJ2-7; tentative D call: TRBD1 (5 bases). V was pared by 2 bases and J by 1 base, with 9 bases between. The CDR3 is 14 amino acids. Looked up from germline, CDR1 is LGHDT and CDR2 is YNNKEL (reference sequence). The CDR3 spells CASSQPGQSYEQYF. The CDR3 bases are TGTGCCAGCAGCCAACCTGGACAATCCTACGAGCAGTACTTC.

In this sample, this clone turned up once. This chain links TRBV11-3 with TRBJ1-1; 12 positions agree with TRBD1. The CDR3 length is 16 residues. CDR1 SGHNT and CDR2 YENEEA come from the germline V gene. The ends lost 4 bases at V and 3 bases at J; junction bases unmatched: 6. The CDR3 loop is CASSWGQGASDTEAFF. CDR3 DNA: TGTGCCAGCAGCTGGGGACAGGGGGCTTCGGACACTGAAGCTTTCTTT.